What follows describes a single T cell receptor (beta chain). What it binds is unknown. This entry belongs to a study of T cell responses to AZD1222 COVID-19 vaccine. This CDR3 is 17 amino acids long. Germline-derived CDR1 and CDR2 are MGHRA and YSYEKL. Germline trimming cut 1 base from V and 5 bases from J; bases unmatched to any gene: 11. Assay used: immunoSEQ multiplex PCR; TCRdb lists only in-frame clones, some missing. The data contain 90,000 to 120,000 clones, approximately 90% of them singletons. The study, taken as a whole, reports: Donor demographics were predominantly white British with a female majority; clonal diversity may be underestimated.

The chain employs TRBV4-1 and TRBJ2-1, with 7 bases aligning to TRBD2. Sequencing was performed on peripheral blood, taken 28 days after the second AZD1222 dose. This TCR came from an adult who received the AZD1222 COVID-19 vaccine. CDR3 nucleotides: TGCGCCAGCAGCCAAGTCACACCTCTAGCGGAGAACAATGAGCAGTTCTTC. Translated, it gives CASSQVTPLAENNEQFF.